The 27 T cell receptor beta chains given below trace back to one sample, sequenced in a study of cytomegalovirus exposure and HLA in healthy donors (dated by TCRdb to about 2017). Receptor libraries were prepared by the immunoSEQ multiplex PCR assay. For the multiplex PCR, a mixture combining 60 forward primers for TCR Vbeta segments and 13 reverse primers for TCR Jbeta segments was used. The clones in this table, taken by TCRdb from immuneACCESS, are in-frame only. Not every clone is retained; where verified, under half of the shortfall comes from an unresolved V gene, and the cause of the rest is unknown. A total of around 140,000 clones appear in this sample, about four fifths of them only once. Of the sample, 4.5% falls within the top ten clones. Sequenced sample: PBMCs. Receptor source: a man in his forties or fifties in good health and CMV-seronegative.

This chain connects TRBV28 to TRBJ2-4; 7 positions agree with TRBD1. With 6 bases clipped from V and 0 bases from J, the junction kept 8 bases outside the gene matches. The CDR3 totals 16 residues. In germline, CDR1 is MDHEN, CDR2 SYDVKM. The CDR3 nucleotides read TGTGCCAGCAGGGAGACAGGGCTTGTAGCCAAAAACATTCAGTACTTC. This codes for CASRETGLVAKNIQYF.

The chain recombines TRBV15 with TRBJ2-1, with 9 positions matching TRBD2. Germline values: CDR1 LNHNV, CDR2 YYDKDF (reference sequence). The CDR3 contains 16 residues. With 2 bases clipped from V and 5 bases from J, the junction kept 7 bases outside the gene matches. The DNA for the CDR3 is TGTGCCACCAGCAGACCCTTTAGCGGGGGTGACAATGAGCAGTTCTTC. Its protein is CATSRPFSGGDNEQFF.

This chain connects TRBV7-9 to TRBJ2-5, with 10 positions matching TRBD1. The CDR3 is 14 residues long. CDR1 is SEHNR, CDR2 FQNEAQ, per germline (reference sequence). The junction had 6 bases not matched to a gene; V was cut back by 6 bases and J by 5 bases. The CDR3 here is CASRPDRGLETQYF. The CDR3 DNA follows: TGTGCCAGCAGGCCTGACAGGGGGCTGGAGACCCAGTACTTC.

This sequence joins TRBV10-3 and TRBJ1-4; 9 bases map to TRBD1. Germline CDR1 is ENHRY and CDR2 is SYGVKD. The length of the CDR3 is 15 residues. The trim removed 2 bases at V and 7 bases at J, leaving 5 bases unmatched. This chain's CDR3 is CAISELGQGGEKLFF. CDR3 DNA sequence: TGTGCCATCAGTGAGCTGGGACAGGGAGGTGAAAAACTGTTTTTT.

This clone was detected only a few times. CDR3 amino acids: CASSFLQGQDYGYTF. Written as DNA, the CDR3 is TGTGCCAGCAGCTTTTTACAGGGACAGGACTATGGCTACACCTTC. The genes are TRBV5-8 and TRBJ1-2; TRBD1 matches at 8 bases. Germline V gives CDR1 SGHTS, CDR2 YDEGEE. The junction had 6 bases not matched to a gene; V was cut back by 2 bases and J by 3 bases. The CDR3 has 15 residues.

In DNA form, the CDR3 reads TGTGCCAGCAGCTTAGAGACTAGCGGGTTAAGCTCTGGGGCCAACGTCCTGACTTTC. This encodes CASSLETSGLSSGANVLTF. This chain uses TRBV7-8 with TRBJ2-6; 10 bases agree with TRBD2. The J segment lost 0 bases and the V segment lost 1 base, leaving 6 bases of the junction unmatched. The CDR3 contains 19 residues. The V gene's germline CDR1 is SGHVS and CDR2 FQNEAQ. The whole variable domain, remainder taken from reference TRBV7-8 and TRBJ2-6, is GAGVSQSPRYKVAKRGQDVALRCDPISGHVSLFWYQQALGQGPEFLTYFQNEAQLDKSGLPSDRFFAERPEGSVSTLKIQRTQQEDSAVYLCASSLETSGLSSGANVLTFGAGSRLTVL.

J is TRBJ2-5 and V is TRBV6-5; 7 positions match TRBD1. CDR1 is MNHEY and CDR2 is SVGAGI in the germline V gene. The trim removed 0 bases at V and 5 bases at J, leaving 6 bases unmatched. CDR3 length: 15 amino acids. The CDR3 region is CASSYSGRGWETQYF. The CDR3 DNA sequence: TGTGCCAGCAGTTACTCGGGCAGGGGGTGGGAGACCCAGTACTTC.

The chain has TRBV5-4 and TRBJ1-6; the D is unclear. Trimming took 0 bases from V and 0 from J, leaving 10 bases between them. CDR3 length: 17 amino acids. Germline values: CDR1 SGHNT, CDR2 YYREEE (reference sequence). The CDR3 sequence is CASSLASGVSYNSPLHF. In DNA, the CDR3 is TGTGCCAGCAGCTTGGCATCCGGGGTCTCCTATAATTCACCCCTCCACTTT. Full variable domain (rest looked up from reference TRBV5-4 and TRBJ1-6): ETGVTQSPTHLIKTRGQQVTLRCSSQSGHNTVSWYQQALGQGPQFIFQYYREEENGRGNFPPRFSGLQFPNYSSELNVNALELDDSALYLCASSLASGVSYNSPLHFGNGTRLTVT.

This clone was recorded once. This chain uses TRBV18 with TRBJ2-1, with D possibly matching TRBD2 (6 bases). Trimming took 3 bases from V and 8 from J, leaving 14 bases between them. The CDR3 is made up of 14 amino acids. Per germline, CDR1 KGHSH and CDR2 LQKENI. CDR3 sequence reads: CASSPVRDSDEQFF. The CDR3 DNA sequence: TGTGCCAGCTCACCGGTCCGGGACTCGGATGAGCAGTTCTTC.

The V gene is TRBV6-6, the J gene TRBJ2-7; D perhaps matches TRBD1 (6 bases). Germline loops: CDR1 MNHNY, CDR2 SVGAGI (reference sequence). Trimming removed 2 bases from V and 4 bases from J, with 15 bases in between. The CDR3 is 15 amino acids. The CDR3 DNA is TGTGCCAGCAGTTACACTAGGACAGCCGAATACGAGCAGTACTTC. The encoded protein is CASSYTRTAEYEQYF.

The V and J genes are TRBV19 and TRBJ1-4; 10 bases line up with TRBD1. Germline CDR1 and CDR2: LNHDA and SQIVND (reference sequence). The CDR3 has 17 amino acids. Trimming at V came to 2 bases and at J to 5 bases, leaving 8 bases not matched to a gene. This chain's CDR3 is CASSIRGDRGLNEKLFF. In DNA, the CDR3 is TGTGCCAGTAGTATAAGGGGCGACAGGGGGCTGAATGAAAAACTGTTTTTT.

The chain links TRBV5-1 to TRBJ1-2; 8 bases are a match to TRBD1. Trimming cost V 2 bases and J 4 bases; bases outside gene matches: 13. Looked up from germline, CDR1 is SGHRS and CDR2 is YFSETQ. The CDR3 is made up of 17 amino acids. The CDR3 bases are TGCGCCAGCAGCTTTTTAAGACAGGGGCCAACGGGCTATGGCTACACCTTC. Protein product: CASSFLRQGPTGYGYTF.

V is TRBV10-3 and J is TRBJ2-5; 15 nucleotides line up with TRBD2. V shed 5 bases, J shed 0 bases, and the junction held 4 bases outside the gene matches. CDR3 length equals 17 residues. The germline V gene has CDR1 ENHRY and CDR2 SYGVKD. CDR3 in amino acids: CAISRGTSGGNQETQYF. CDR3 coding DNA: TGTGCCATCAGTCGGGGGACTAGCGGGGGGAACCAAGAGACCCAGTACTTC.

J is TRBJ2-2 and V is TRBV4-2; 7 bases match TRBD1. The CDR3 has 16 amino acids. In germline, CDR1 is LGHNA, CDR2 YNFKEQ. V was pared by 2 bases and J by 1 base, with 4 bases of the junction left unmatched. CDR3 sequence (DNA): TGTGCCAGCAGCCAACCAACAGGGGTGAACACCGGGGAGCTGTTTTTT. It specifies CASSQPTGVNTGELFF.

V is TRBV4-1 and J is TRBJ1-2; 8 nucleotides match TRBD1. Germline trimming cut 0 bases from V and 6 bases from J; bases unmatched to any gene: 3. The CDR3 covers 14 residues. The germline gives CDR1 MGHRA, CDR2 YSYEKL. The CDR3 is CASSQESTGDGYTF. The CDR3 DNA follows: TGCGCCAGCAGCCAAGAATCGACAGGGGATGGCTACACCTTC.

The chain employs TRBV2 and TRBJ2-3; D possibly corresponds to TRBD2 (6 bases). The CDR3 spans 15 residues. Germline CDR1 is SNHLY and CDR2 is FYNNEI. The V end lost 6 bases, the J end lost 6 bases, and 19 bases lay between the germline ends. The CDR3, as DNA: TGTGCCAGCAGCAACCAGGCTATCGGGAGTGATACGCAGTATTTT. Its protein is CASSNQAIGSDTQYF.

This sequence joins TRBV7-2 and TRBJ2-1; TRBD2 matches 9 bases. Germline V gene lookup returns CDR1 SGHTA and CDR2 FQGNSA. The J segment lost 9 bases and the V segment lost 5 bases, leaving 11 bases of the junction unmatched. This CDR3 region has 15 residues. The DNA of the CDR3 is TGTGCCAGCAGCCCCCGAGGCGGGGGGGCCGGTGAGCAGTTCTTC. Encoded protein: CASSPRGGGAGEQFF.

As to this clone: Within the sample, other DNA sequences also encode this same CDR3. V and J are TRBV9 and TRBJ1-1; D unresolved. Germline V gives CDR1 SGDLS, CDR2 YYNGEE. This CDR3 is built from 13 residues. V was pared by 2 bases and J by 4 bases, with 9 bases between. Here the CDR3 DNA reads TGTGCCAGCAGCGTCGATCCGGGCACTGAAGCTTTCTTT. Protein: CASSVDPGTEAFF.

The rearrangement uses TRBV5-1 and TRBJ1-2; D is ambiguous. Trimming left V 0 bases short and J 5 bases short, with 11 bases between. The CDR3 has 14 amino acids. CDR1 SGHRS and CDR2 YFSETQ come from the germline V gene. The CDR3 reads CASSLEESPYGYTF. In DNA, the CDR3 is TGCGCCAGCAGCTTGGAGGAGAGCCCATATGGCTACACCTTC.

The genes are TRBV28 and TRBJ1-2; D not resolved. V gave up 1 base and J gave up 0 bases, with 3 bases separating them. Germline lookup yields CDR1 MDHEN and CDR2 SYDVKM. The CDR3 contains 13 residues. The CDR3 sequence is CASSLLANYGYTF. The CDR3 coding sequence is TGTGCCAGCAGTTTATTAGCTAACTATGGCTACACCTTC.

The gene calls are TRBV30 and TRBJ1-5; possibly TRBD1 for D (5 bases). The CDR3 sequence is 15 residues long. The V end was cut by 3 bases, the J end by 3 bases, with 15 bases between. The germline V gene has CDR1 GTSNPN and CDR2 SVGIG (reference sequence). The CDR3 nucleotides read TGTGCCTGGAGCCTCCCGGGGGTCTTCAATCAGCCCCAGCATTTT. Translated: CAWSLPGVFNQPQHF.

The chain employs TRBV7-9 and TRBJ2-1; 13 bases line up with TRBD2. From germline, CDR1 is SEHNR and CDR2 FQNEAQ (reference sequence). CDR3 length equals 19 residues. V shed 5 bases, J shed 0 bases, and the junction held 10 bases outside the gene matches. CDR3 sequence reads: CASSGSLAGGLNSYNEQFF. DNA for the CDR3: TGTGCCAGCAGCGGCTCACTAGCGGGGGGGCTTAACTCCTACAATGAGCAGTTCTTC.

The V call is TRBV4-3, the J call TRBJ2-3; 12 positions agree with TRBD2. CDR1 and CDR2 from the germline V gene are LGHNA and YSLEER. The CDR3 is made up of 16 amino acids. Germline trimming cut 0 bases from V and 4 bases from J; bases unmatched to any gene: 2. CDR3 loop: CASSQDLAGGPDTQYF. Here the CDR3 DNA reads TGCGCCAGCAGCCAAGATCTAGCGGGGGGGCCAGATACGCAGTATTTT.

The chain couples TRBV4-1 to TRBJ1-5; 8 nucleotides match TRBD1. The CDR3 extends over 15 amino acids. The J segment lost 5 bases and the V segment lost 3 bases, leaving 6 bases of the junction unmatched. From germline, CDR1 is MGHRA and CDR2 YSYEKL. The CDR3 reads CASSQEGQVHQPQHF. CDR3 DNA: TGCGCCAGCAGCCAGGAGGGACAGGTTCATCAGCCCCAGCATTTT.

The chain recombines TRBV6-6 with TRBJ2-7; the D gene is possibly TRBD1 (6 bases). This CDR3 region has 12 residues. CDR1 and CDR2 from the germline V gene are MNHNY and SVGAGI (reference sequence). Trimming removed 4 bases from V and 8 bases from J, with 12 bases in between. DNA for the CDR3: TGTGCCAGCAGTTCCCCGACAGGACAGCAGTACTTC. Amino acid sequence: CASSSPTGQQYF.

This chain uses TRBV28 with TRBJ2-7, with 7 bases identical to TRBD1. Germline V gene data show CDR1 as MDHEN and CDR2 as SYDVKM. V lost 4 bases and J lost 7; bases outside the gene matches: 13. The CDR3 totals 15 residues. CDR3 in amino acids: CASSSGERAGGEQYF. As DNA, the CDR3 is TGTGCCAGCAGTTCAGGGGAAAGAGCAGGGGGAGAGCAGTACTTC.

The chain links TRBV23-1 to TRBJ2-7; TRBD2 matches 15 bases. TRBV23-1 is reported as an ORF; its role is uncertain. This CDR3 comprises 18 residues. The junction had 9 bases not matched to a gene; V was cut back by 6 bases and J by 0 bases. CDR3: CASRTYGTSGGPSYEQYF. The CDR3 bases are TGCGCCAGCAGGACTTACGGGACTAGCGGGGGGCCCTCCTACGAGCAGTACTTC.